These 30 T cell receptor beta chains came from one sample sequenced in a study of blood T cells in healthy people across ages. Next came a second PCR, run for about 6 to 11 cycles, which used a sample-barcoded 5' primer along with a J-beta primer mix. A single record per CDR3 protein comes from TCRdb applying MiXCR to the 5' RACE reads. The sample contains roughly 800,000 distinct CDR3 sequences, 25% of which appear only once. These same records also appear under a second study, on T cells of mothers and their children.

The specimen was blood. These receptors were obtained from a boy aged 5-17 years in good health.

The chain couples TRBV11-2 to TRBJ2-4; D not certain. V lost 1 base to trimming and J lost 0 bases, with 19 bases between them. Germline V gene lookup returns CDR1 SGHAT and CDR2 FQNNGV. The CDR3 consists of 19 residues. Here the CDR3 reads CASSLVARSQSLAKNIQYF. CDR3 DNA: TGTGCCAGCAGCTTAGTGGCTAGGTCCCAGTCATTAGCCAAAAACATTCAGTACTTC.

About this clonotype itself: One end of the junction does not line up with germline, which may come from a read error. The V and J genes are TRBV20-1 and TRBJ2-5; 11 positions agree with TRBD2. CDR3 length: 12 residues. Germline values: CDR1 DFQATT, CDR2 SNEGSKA (reference sequence). CDR3 nucleotides: TGCAGTGCTAGAGATTTACTAGCGGGAGAAAGCTTC. Translating gives CSARDLLAGESF.

This clonotype has ten or more counts. The rearrangement uses TRBV7-3 and TRBJ2-2, with D hard to call. The CDR3 length is 13 residues. The germline gives CDR1 SGHTA, CDR2 FQGTGA. Between the trimmed V and J ends, which lost 3 bases and 4 bases, there was a span of 6 bases. CDR3 DNA sequence: TGTGCCAGCAGCTTCTCCGTCACCGGGGAGCTGTTTTTT. Translation gives CASSFSVTGELFF. The full variable domain, in which reference TRBV7-3 and TRBJ2-2 provide the parts outside the CDR3, is GAGVSQTPSNKVTEKGKYVELRCDPISGHTALYWYRQSLGQGPEFLIYFQGTGAADDSGLPNDRFFAVRPEGSVSTLKIQRTERGDSAVYLCASSFSVTGELFFGEGSRLTVL.

The V gene is TRBV9, the J gene TRBJ2-7; D may correspond to TRBD1 or TRBD2 (6 bases each). The germline V gene has CDR1 SGDLS and CDR2 YYNGEE. CDR3 length equals 15 residues. V lost 2 bases and J lost 2, with 14 bases in between. The CDR3 region is CASSVGGGKPYEQYF. The CDR3 DNA reads TGTGCCAGCAGCGTTGGAGGGGGGAAGCCCTACGAGCAGTACTTC.

This clonotype was detected once. V is TRBV27 and J is TRBJ1-6; TRBD1 agrees at 7 bases. Trimming cost V 7 bases and J 7 bases; bases outside gene matches: 13. This CDR3 contains 16 residues. Germline V gene sequence: CDR1 MNHEY, CDR2 SMNVEV (reference sequence). In nucleotides, the CDR3 is TGTGCCAGCAACTCAGGGGGAGGGTCTCCCAATTCACCCCTCCACTTT. This translates into CASNSGGGSPNSPLHF.

J is TRBJ1-1 and V is TRBV4-3; the D is unclear. This CDR3 has 15 residues. Looked up from germline, CDR1 is LGHNA and CDR2 is YSLEER. V was trimmed by 4 bases and J by 0 bases, leaving 12 bases between them. CDR3 sequence (DNA): TGCGCCAGCAGCCCAGGCGGGGTAATGAACACTGAAGCTTTCTTT. Its protein is CASSPGGVMNTEAFF.

This clonotype was counted between two and nine times. V is TRBV5-1 and J is TRBJ2-5, with TRBD2 matching over 7 bases. The CDR3 spans 15 residues. Germline V gives CDR1 SGHRS, CDR2 YFSETQ. Trimming at V came to 0 bases and at J to 3 bases, leaving 5 bases not matched to a gene. The chain's CDR3 is CASSLAPAGKETQYF. CDR3 sequence (DNA): TGCGCCAGCAGCTTGGCACCAGCGGGGAAAGAGACCCAGTACTTC.

The CDR3 reads CASSEQTWETQYF. For the CDR3, the DNA is TGTGCCAGCAGTGAACAGACTTGGGAGACCCAGTACTTC. The V call is TRBV2, the J call TRBJ2-5; D is unresolved. V lost 2 bases, J lost 5 bases, and 9 bases lay in between. This CDR3 is 13 amino acids long. Germline values: CDR1 SNHLY, CDR2 FYNNEI.

Turning to this clonotype: One end of the junction is discordant with germline, which a read error may explain. V usage is TRBV7-2 and J usage is TRBJ2-7; D not certain. CDR1 and CDR2 (germline): SGHTA, FQGNSA. The CDR3 covers 14 residues. Here the CDR3 reads CASSLAGDIYERYF. The CDR3 DNA sequence: TGTGCCAGCAGCTTAGCCGGCGACATCTACGAGCGGTACTTC.

V and J are TRBV29-1 and TRBJ2-5, with 10 bases fitting TRBD1. The end of the DNA aligns better with TRBJ2-7, so the J call may be wrong. The CDR3 runs 13 residues. CDR1 and CDR2 (germline): SQVTM, ANQGSEA. CDR3 amino acids: CSAPGDRGSEQYF. As DNA, the CDR3 is TGCAGCGCTCCAGGGGACAGGGGTTCCGAGCAGTACTTC.

This chain connects TRBV29-1 to TRBJ2-1, with TRBD1 identical over 8 bases. CDR3 length: 13 residues. CDR1 and CDR2 from the germline V gene are SQVTM and ANQGSEA. With 7 bases clipped from V and 4 bases from J, the junction kept 6 bases outside the gene matches. CDR3 coding DNA: TGCAGCGCCACGACAGGGGAATACAATGAGCAGTTCTTC. Its translation is CSATTGEYNEQFF.

The chain recombines TRBV20-1 with TRBJ2-5; 7 positions agree with TRBD2. The germline CDR1 and CDR2 sequences are DFQATT and SNEGSKA (reference sequence). The CDR3 spans 16 residues. The V and J ends lost 4 bases and 2 bases, in that order; junction bases with no gene match: 13. The DNA of the CDR3 is TGCAGTGCTAATCGTCAGGCGGGGGATATACAAGAGACCCAGTACTTC. It yields the protein CSANRQAGDIQETQYF.

This clonotype was counted only a few times. The chain links TRBV29-1 to TRBJ2-3, with 14 positions matching TRBD2. J lost 0 bases, V lost 6 bases, and 8 bases had no gene match. This CDR3 is 17 amino acids long. Looked up from germline, CDR1 is SQVTM and CDR2 is ANQGSEA. The CDR3 DNA reads as TGCAGCGTGGGAGGACTAGCGGGGGGTCTCAGCACAGATACGCAGTATTTT. Amino acid sequence: CSVGGLAGGLSTDTQYF.

This clonotype was seen more than once but under ten times. The J gene is TRBJ2-6, the V gene TRBV10-3; 10 bases agree with TRBD1. This CDR3 contains 17 residues. J lost 1 base, V lost 9 bases, and 9 bases had no gene match. CDR1 and CDR2 (germline): ENHRY, SYGVKD. The CDR3 DNA reads TGTGCCATTAGACCGGGACAGGGGAGATCTGGGGCCAACGTCCTGACTTTC. Amino acid sequence: CAIRPGQGRSGANVLTF.

This clonotype was seen a handful of times. This chain joins TRBV6-2 or TRBV6-3 and TRBJ2-7; D perhaps matches TRBD1 (5 bases). The CDR3 contains 14 residues. Trimming took off 3 bases at V and 5 bases at J, with 14 bases between the two ends. The germline V gene encodes CDR1 MNHEY and CDR2 SVGEGT. In nucleotides, the CDR3 is TGTGCCAGCAGTTATCCAAGGGGTTCCCACGAGCAGTACTTC. Protein: CASSYPRGSHEQYF.

This rearrangement joins TRBV10-1 to TRBJ2-5; D not resolved. Gene TRBJ2-7 matches the end of the DNA better, so the J call may be wrong. CDR3 length: 13 residues. The germline gives CDR1 WNHNN, CDR2 SYGVQD (reference sequence). CDR3 nucleotide sequence: TGCGCCAGCAGTGAGAATGCCTACTACGAGCAGTACTTC. Translation gives CASSENAYYEQYF.

CDR3 region: CATSDPDGGATYNEQFF. CDR3 nucleotide sequence: TGTGCCACCAGTGATCCCGACGGGGGAGCCACCTACAATGAGCAGTTCTTC. The rearrangement joins TRBV24-1 to TRBJ2-1; TRBD2 might be the D (6 bases). CDR3 length equals 17 residues. V gave up 3 bases and J gave up 2 bases, with 16 bases separating them. In germline, CDR1 is KGHDR, CDR2 SFDVKD.

The J gene is TRBJ2-5, the V gene TRBV12-3 or TRBV12-4; possible D gene TRBD1, 5 bases. The germline V and J ends were trimmed by 6 bases and 3 bases, with 14 bases remaining between them. This CDR3 spans 14 amino acids. This CDR3 reads CASRRQNEEETQYF. In nucleotides, the CDR3 is TGTGCCAGCAGAAGACAGAATGAGGAAGAGACCCAGTACTTC.

This clonotype has more than one count but fewer than ten. The rearrangement links TRBV12-3 or TRBV12-4 to TRBJ2-5, with TRBD1 as a possible D gene (6 bases). The CDR3 has 14 amino acids. V lost 4 bases to trimming and J lost 2 bases, with 11 bases between them. The CDR3 nucleotides are TGTGCCAGCAGTTGGACAGAACCTCAAGAGACCCAGTACTTC. It yields the protein CASSWTEPQETQYF.

This clonotype showed up just a few times. An end of the junction does not agree with germline; a read error may underlie this. The V gene is TRBV4-1, the J gene TRBJ2-5; 8 nucleotides align to TRBD2. The closer fit of TRBJ2-1 to the DNA end suggests the J call may be wrong. The CDR3 consists of 16 residues. Germline CDR1 MGHRA, CDR2 YSYEKL. The chain's CDR3 is CAGSQGGAGAYNEQFF. DNA for the CDR3: TGCGCCGGCAGCCAGGGTGGAGCGGGAGCCTACAATGAGCAGTTCTTC.

This clonotype was recorded a few times. This chain links TRBV7-6 with TRBJ1-4; D may be TRBD1 (6 bases). V was trimmed by 5 bases and J by 0 bases, leaving 16 bases between them. CDR1 SGHVS and CDR2 FNYEAQ come from the germline V gene. The CDR3 runs 17 residues. The CDR3 bases are TGTGCCAGCAGCCCTCGCGACAGGTTCTCAACTAATGAAAAACTGTTTTTT. Translation: CASSPRDRFSTNEKLFF.

The genes are TRBV29-1 and TRBJ2-5, with 8 bases that match TRBD1. The CDR3 is made up of 13 amino acids. Germline loops: CDR1 SQVTM, CDR2 ANQGSEA. CDR3 region: CGELTGVGETQYF. CDR3 in DNA: TGCGGCGAGCTGACAGGGGTAGGGGAGACCCAGTACTTC.

The chain carries TRBV24-1 and TRBJ2-1; 8 nucleotides align to TRBD1. Germline CDR1 reads KGHDR; CDR2 reads SFDVKD. V lost 7 bases, J lost 4 bases, and 5 bases stayed unmatched. The CDR3 has 14 amino acids. This chain's CDR3 is CATSRDRIYNEQFF. The CDR3 bases are TGTGCCACCAGCCGGGACAGGATTTACAATGAGCAGTTCTTC.

The V and J genes are TRBV3-1 and TRBJ2-7; D is uncertain. V was clipped by 4 bases and J by 3 bases, with 13 bases between them. This CDR3 has 14 residues. Looked up from germline, CDR1 is LGHDT and CDR2 is YNNKEL (reference sequence). CDR3 region: CASSPQVGIYEQYF. CDR3 coding DNA: TGTGCCAGCAGCCCCCAAGTAGGGATCTACGAGCAGTACTTC.

This rearrangement joins TRBV7-3 to TRBJ2-2, with TRBD2 matching over 10 bases. J was trimmed by 4 bases and V by 5 bases; bases with no gene match: 10. The CDR3 spans 17 residues. From germline, CDR1 is SGHTA and CDR2 FQGTGA. CDR3 coding DNA: TGTGCCAGCAGCCTACTCGGAGCGGGGGGGCCCACCGGGGAGCTGTTTTTT. Translating gives CASSLLGAGGPTGELFF.

The chain joins TRBV7-3 to TRBJ2-3, with 9 bases lining up with TRBD1. V lost 1 base and J lost 5; bases outside the gene matches: 10. In germline, CDR1 is SGHTA, CDR2 FQGTGA. This CDR3 has 17 residues. CDR3 nucleotide sequence: TGTGCCAGCAGCTTAAAGGTTAACAGGGGGCTGGGAGATACGCAGTATTTT. Protein product: CASSLKVNRGLGDTQYF.

Concerning this clonotype: The junction and the germline gene differ at one end; a read error may be behind it. The genes are TRBV4-1 and TRBJ2-5; TRBD2 matches at 14 bases. This CDR3 region has 14 residues. CDR1 MGHRA and CDR2 YSYEKL come from the germline V gene. The CDR3 DNA is TGCGCCAGCAGCCAGGGGACTAGCGGGAGTACGGGGATCTTC. Amino acid sequence: CASSQGTSGSTGIF.

The gene calls are TRBV2 and TRBJ2-5; unclear D gene. The CDR3 spans 16 residues. Trimming left V 1 base short and J 5 bases short, with 17 bases between. Looked up from germline, CDR1 is SNHLY and CDR2 is FYNNEI. The CDR3 loop is CASSEVLATTRETQYF. DNA of the CDR3: TGTGCCAGCAGTGAAGTGTTGGCGACAACCCGGGAGACCCAGTACTTC.

In its sample, this clonotype was seen a few times. The CDR3: CASSLGTQGETQYF. DNA for the CDR3: TGTGCCAGCAGTTTAGGGACTCAGGGCGAGACCCAGTACTTC. The chain links TRBV27 to TRBJ2-5; maybe TRBD2 (6 bases). The CDR3 covers 14 residues. Trimming removed 2 bases from V and 5 bases from J, with 12 bases in between. Germline CDR1 MNHEY, CDR2 SMNVEV (reference sequence).

Note on this clonotype: One junction end does not reproduce the germline sequence, and a read error may be involved. The V call is TRBV18, the J call TRBJ2-7, with D uncertain. Germline V CDR1 and CDR2: KGHSH, LQKENI. The CDR3 has 11 amino acids. The DNA of the CDR3 is TGTGCCAGCTCACGCTCCCACGAGCAGTACTTC. Amino acids: CASSRSHEQYF.